This T cell receptor (beta chain) was sequenced in a study of cytomegalovirus exposure and HLA in healthy donors. Study-wide background: The approximately 710 first-cohort repertoires and the 95 to 150 validation repertoires shared the same platform, a later analysis reported.

Findings and limits, study-wide: The tendency of first-cohort TCR clusters to co-occur in the 120 or so validation repertoires was identified by a subsequent analysis. Many donors shared some public TCRs, even though most TCR sequences were rare.

The donors formed part of the approximately 120-subject validation cohort, distinct from the approximately 670-subject first cohort. The CDR3 spans 15 residues. Germline CDR1 is MDHEN and CDR2 is SYDVKM. V was cut by 5 bases and J by 3 bases, with 14 bases left in between. Only in-frame clones appear in the TCRdb table, and some are missing; sequencing was by immunoSEQ multiplex PCR. This table holds hundreds of thousands of clones, 70% to 90% found once. Remarks on this clone: What it recognizes is unknown.

The chain is built from TRBV28 and TRBJ1-5, with D possibly being TRBD1 (5 bases). This TCR came from a woman between 18 and 29 years old in good health and CMV-seronegative. What was sequenced was PBMCs. This CDR3 is CASSGLDILNQPQHF. The CDR3, as DNA: TGTGCCAGCAGTGGCCTGGACATACTCAATCAGCCCCAGCATTTT. The entire variable domain, with the rest obtained from reference TRBV28 and TRBJ1-5, is as follows: DVKVTQSSRYLVKRTGEKVFLECVQDMDHENMFWYRQDPGLGLRLIYFSYDVKMKEKGDIPEGYSVSREKKERFSLILESASTNQTSMYLCASSGLDILNQPQHFGDGTRLSIL.